The clone carrying this T cell receptor beta chain was seen only a few times. From RNA transcripts, TCR beta CDR3 regions were amplified. The HTBI primer set served for first-round RT-PCR of the TCR CDR3. MiXCR was run by TCRdb on the multiplex PCR reads, yielding one entry per CDR3 protein. Altogether hundreds of thousands of distinct CDR3 sequences are present, about 15% being singletons, with the ten largest covering approximately 7.5%. The data were obtained in a study of T cells in Graves' hyperthyroidism and ophthalmopathy. V lost 6 bases to trimming and J lost 7 bases, with 19 bases between them. The CDR3 is 15 residues long. Germline-derived CDR1 and CDR2 are ENHRY and SYGVKD.

V gene TRBV10-3 combines with J gene TRBJ2-1; tentative D call: TRBD2 (5 bases). Material: blood. This sequence originates from a woman aged 18-35 years with Graves' hyperthyroidism. The CDR3 spells CAIRKAAGSMNEQFF. The CDR3 DNA reads as TGTGCCATCAGGAAAGCCGCGGGCTCTATGAATGAGCAGTTCTTC.